This T cell receptor beta chain was profiled in a study of metastatic and nonmetastatic thyroid tumors. Study information: Samples came from malignant and benign thyroid patients, and repertoires were compared across blood and tumor or nodule tissue.

Among the patients, none had received any treatment before thyroid surgery. Germline V gene sequence: CDR1 LNHDA, CDR2 SQIVND (reference sequence). This CDR3 is 13 amino acids long. Between the trimmed V and J ends, which lost 4 bases and 2 bases, there was a span of 6 bases. Study-level findings and limits: Significantly higher TCR beta diversity was reportedly seen in malignant thyroid tumors than benign nodules, in blood and tumor.

This clone is termed medium-sized. What it binds is unknown. Original analysis: The study's classifier, a distant-metastasis tool for papillary thyroid cancer, was built using CDR3 differences across clinicopathological groups. TCRdb re-called the PCR reads through MiXCR. For this entry, the V and J calls and clone size follow TCRdb and not the study's own pipeline. This table has over 10,000 clones, 20% to 30% appearing once. The source material was adjacent normal tissue. This TCR was sampled from a female donor with papillary thyroid cancer or a benign thyroid nodule (not recorded which). Some clones in this sample may be carry-over from other donors' samples. The V gene is TRBV19, the J gene TRBJ2-1; D is ambiguous. CDR3 DNA: TGTGCCAGTAGTAGTCTACCCTACAATGAGCAGTTCTTC. It translates to CASSSLPYNEQFF.